Detailed here is one T cell receptor beta chain. As the CDR3 is not closed by the conserved phenylalanine or tryptophan, this likely results from a read error. The data were taken from a study of blood T cell repertoires in COVID-19. Study in general: Spain, Italy and the United States supplied samples that represented acute and convalescent COVID-19. Sources were T cells, B-cell-depleted T cells, or PBMCs; the material itself was cDNA or gDNA.

The Seattle patients joined while their infection was active and were tracked longitudinally afterward. V shed 4 bases and J shed 4 bases, with 10 bases lying between them. Germline V gene data show CDR1 as SQVTM and CDR2 as ANQGSEA. The CDR3 covers 12 residues. In the study's own analysis: Reference gene primer amplification gave nucleated cell count estimates. Libraries were prepared by immunoSEQ multiplex PCR; TCRdb keeps only in-frame clonotypes and omits some of them. For V, J and clone size, that table is used; D and trimming come from the DNA. The table has roughly 290,000 clones, around 90% seen once.

The sequence was obtained from a woman in her 30s with COVID-19, enrolled during active disease. The source material was peripheral blood. The chain links TRBV29-1 to TRBJ1-2; TRBD1 might be the D (6 bases). DNA of the CDR3: TGCAGCGTTGGGGGGCAGCTCTATGGCTACACCCTC. Its translation: CSVGGQLYGYTL.